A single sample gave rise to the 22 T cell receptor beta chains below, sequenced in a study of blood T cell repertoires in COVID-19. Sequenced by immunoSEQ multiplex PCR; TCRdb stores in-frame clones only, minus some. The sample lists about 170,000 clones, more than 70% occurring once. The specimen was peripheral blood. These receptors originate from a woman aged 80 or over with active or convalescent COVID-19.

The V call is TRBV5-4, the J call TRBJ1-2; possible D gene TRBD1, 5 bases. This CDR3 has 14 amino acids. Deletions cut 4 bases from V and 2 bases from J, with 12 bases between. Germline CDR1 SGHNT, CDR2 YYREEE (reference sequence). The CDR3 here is CASSRRGENYGYTF. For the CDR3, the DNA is TGTGCCAGCAGCCGCCGGGGGGAGAACTATGGCTACACCTTC.

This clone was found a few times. The CDR3 coding sequence is TGTGCCAGCTCACCTGCAAGGGGACAGGGGGCGGTGAACACTGAAGCTTTCTTT. Translated, it gives CASSPARGQGAVNTEAFF. This chain connects TRBV18 to TRBJ1-1; 12 nucleotides align to TRBD1. The CDR3 has 18 amino acids. V dropped 3 bases and J dropped 0; count of bases not matched to a gene: 8. Germline CDR1 reads KGHSH; CDR2 reads LQKENI.

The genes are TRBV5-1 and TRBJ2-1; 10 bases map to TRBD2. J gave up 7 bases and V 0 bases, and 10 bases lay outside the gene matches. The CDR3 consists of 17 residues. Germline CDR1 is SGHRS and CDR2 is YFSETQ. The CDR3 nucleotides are TGCGCCAGCAGCTTGGTGCCTAGCGGGAGCCCAAGGAATGAGCAGTTCTTC. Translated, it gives CASSLVPSGSPRNEQFF.

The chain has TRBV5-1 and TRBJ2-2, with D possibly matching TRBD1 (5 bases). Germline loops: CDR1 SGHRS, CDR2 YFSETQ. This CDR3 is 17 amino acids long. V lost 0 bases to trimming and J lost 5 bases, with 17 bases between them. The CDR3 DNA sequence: TGCGCCAGCAGCTTGGCCGGTTCAGGGTTCGTAACCGGGGAGCTGTTTTTT. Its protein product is CASSLAGSGFVTGELFF. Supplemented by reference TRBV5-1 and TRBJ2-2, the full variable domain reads KAGVTQTPRYLIKTRGQQVTLSCSPISGHRSVSWYQQTPGQGLQFLFEYFSETQRNKGNFPGRFSGRQFSNSRSEMNVSTLELGDSALYLCASSLAGSGFVTGELFFGEGSRLTVL.

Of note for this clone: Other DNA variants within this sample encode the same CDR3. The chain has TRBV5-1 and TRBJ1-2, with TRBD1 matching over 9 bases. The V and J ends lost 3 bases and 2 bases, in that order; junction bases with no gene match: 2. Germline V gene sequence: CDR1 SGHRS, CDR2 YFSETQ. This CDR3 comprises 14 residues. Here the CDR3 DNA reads TGCGCCAGCAGCTCGACAGGGGGGAACTATGGCTACACCTTC. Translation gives CASSSTGGNYGYTF.

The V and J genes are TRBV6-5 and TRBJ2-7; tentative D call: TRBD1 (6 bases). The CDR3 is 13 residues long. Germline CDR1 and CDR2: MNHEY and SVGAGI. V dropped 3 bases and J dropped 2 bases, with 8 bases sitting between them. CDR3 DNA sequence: TGTGCCAGCAGTTATCGACAGGCCTACGAGCAGTACTTC. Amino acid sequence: CASSYRQAYEQYF.

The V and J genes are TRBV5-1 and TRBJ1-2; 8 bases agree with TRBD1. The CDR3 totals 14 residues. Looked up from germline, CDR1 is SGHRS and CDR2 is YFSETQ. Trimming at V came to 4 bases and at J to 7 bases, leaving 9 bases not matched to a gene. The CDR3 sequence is CASSVDRAMGGYTF. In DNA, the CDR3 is TGCGCCAGCAGCGTGGACAGGGCGATGGGTGGCTACACCTTC.

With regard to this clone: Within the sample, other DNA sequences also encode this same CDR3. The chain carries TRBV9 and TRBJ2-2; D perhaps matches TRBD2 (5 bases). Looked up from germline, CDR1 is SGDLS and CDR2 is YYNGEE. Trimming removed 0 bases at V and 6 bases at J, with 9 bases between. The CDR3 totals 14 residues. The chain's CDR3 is CASSVAPGSGELFF. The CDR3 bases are TGTGCCAGCAGCGTAGCACCGGGGTCCGGGGAGCTGTTTTTT. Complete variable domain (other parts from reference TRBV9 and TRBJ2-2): DSGVTQTPKHLITATGQRVTLRCSPRSGDLSVYWYQQSLDQGLQFLIQYYNGEERAKGNILERFSAQQFPDLHSELNLSSLELGDSALYFCASSVAPGSGELFFGEGSRLTVL.

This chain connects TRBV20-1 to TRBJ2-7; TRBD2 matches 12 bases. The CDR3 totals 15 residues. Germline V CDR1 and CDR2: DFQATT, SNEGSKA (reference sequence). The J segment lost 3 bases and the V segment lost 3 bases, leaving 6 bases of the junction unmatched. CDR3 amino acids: CSASRRLAGVYEQYF. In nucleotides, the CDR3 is TGCAGTGCTAGTCGCCGACTAGCGGGAGTCTACGAGCAGTACTTC.

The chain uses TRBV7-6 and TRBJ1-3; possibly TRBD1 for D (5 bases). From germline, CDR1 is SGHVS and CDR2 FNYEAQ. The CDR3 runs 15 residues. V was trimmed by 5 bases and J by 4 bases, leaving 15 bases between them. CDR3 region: CASSPTSGTGNTIYF. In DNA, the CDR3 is TGTGCCAGCAGCCCCACTAGCGGGACGGGAAACACCATATATTTT. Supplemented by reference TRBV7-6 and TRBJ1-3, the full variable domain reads GAGVSQSPRYKVTKRGQDVALRCDPISGHVSLYWYRQALGQGPEFLTYFNYEAQQDKSGLPNDRFSAERPEGSISTLTIQRTEQRDSAMYRCASSPTSGTGNTIYFGEGSWLTVV.

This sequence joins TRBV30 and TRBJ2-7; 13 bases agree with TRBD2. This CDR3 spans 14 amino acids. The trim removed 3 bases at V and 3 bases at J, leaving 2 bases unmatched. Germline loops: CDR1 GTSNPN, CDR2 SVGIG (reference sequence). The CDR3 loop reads CAWRRTSGGYEQYF. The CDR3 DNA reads TGTGCCTGGAGGAGGACTAGCGGGGGCTACGAGCAGTACTTC.

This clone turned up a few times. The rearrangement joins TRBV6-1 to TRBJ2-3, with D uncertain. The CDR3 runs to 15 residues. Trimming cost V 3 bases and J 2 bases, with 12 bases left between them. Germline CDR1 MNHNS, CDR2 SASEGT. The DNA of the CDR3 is TGTGCCAGCAGTGATCAGTCTCCCCTCACAGATACGCAGTATTTT. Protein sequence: CASSDQSPLTDTQYF.

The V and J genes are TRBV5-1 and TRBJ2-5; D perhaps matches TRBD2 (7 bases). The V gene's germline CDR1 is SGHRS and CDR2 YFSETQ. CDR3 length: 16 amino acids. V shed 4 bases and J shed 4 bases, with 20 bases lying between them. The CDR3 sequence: CASSRRGALAGETQYF. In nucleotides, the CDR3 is TGCGCCAGCAGCCGCCGGGGGGCCCTTGCGGGAGAGACCCAGTACTTC.

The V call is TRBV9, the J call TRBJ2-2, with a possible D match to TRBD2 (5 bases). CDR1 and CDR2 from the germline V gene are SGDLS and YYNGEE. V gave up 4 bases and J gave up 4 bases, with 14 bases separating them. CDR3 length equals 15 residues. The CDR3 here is CASSPRGSPTGELFF. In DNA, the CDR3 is TGTGCCAGCAGCCCGAGAGGGAGTCCCACCGGGGAGCTGTTTTTT.

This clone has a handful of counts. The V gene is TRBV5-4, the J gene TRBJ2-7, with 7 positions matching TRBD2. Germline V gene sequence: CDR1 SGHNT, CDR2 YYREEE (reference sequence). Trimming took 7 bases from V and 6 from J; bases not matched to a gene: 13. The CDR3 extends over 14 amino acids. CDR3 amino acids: CASDGGVRGGEQYF. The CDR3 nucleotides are TGTGCCAGCGATGGGGGGGTCAGAGGTGGCGAGCAGTACTTC.

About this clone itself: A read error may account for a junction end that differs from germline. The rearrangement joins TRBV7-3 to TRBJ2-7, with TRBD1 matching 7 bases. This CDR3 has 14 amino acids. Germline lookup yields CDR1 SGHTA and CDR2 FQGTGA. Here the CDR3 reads CASSLTTGSYEQYF. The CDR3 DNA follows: TGTGCCAGCAGCCTAACGACAGGGAGCTACGAGCAGTACTTC.

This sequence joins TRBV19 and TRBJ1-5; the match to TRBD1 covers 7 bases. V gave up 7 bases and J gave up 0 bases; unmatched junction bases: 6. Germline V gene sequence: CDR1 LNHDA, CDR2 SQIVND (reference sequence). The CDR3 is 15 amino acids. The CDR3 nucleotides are TGTGCCAGTAAGCAGACAGGGTATAGCAATCAGCCCCAGCATTTT. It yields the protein CASKQTGYSNQPQHF.

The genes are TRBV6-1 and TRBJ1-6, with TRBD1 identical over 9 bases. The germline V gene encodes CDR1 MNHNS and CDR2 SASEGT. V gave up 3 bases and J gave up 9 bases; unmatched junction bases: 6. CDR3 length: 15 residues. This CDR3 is CASSDAGTGRSPLHF. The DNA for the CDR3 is TGTGCCAGCAGTGACGCCGGGACAGGGCGTTCACCCCTCCACTTT.

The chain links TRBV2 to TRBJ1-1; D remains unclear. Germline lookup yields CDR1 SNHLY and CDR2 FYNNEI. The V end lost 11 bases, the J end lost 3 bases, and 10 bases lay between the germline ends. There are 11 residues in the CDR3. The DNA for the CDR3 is TGTGCCCTCGGGTTCTACACTGAAGCTTTCTTT. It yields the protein CALGFYTEAFF.

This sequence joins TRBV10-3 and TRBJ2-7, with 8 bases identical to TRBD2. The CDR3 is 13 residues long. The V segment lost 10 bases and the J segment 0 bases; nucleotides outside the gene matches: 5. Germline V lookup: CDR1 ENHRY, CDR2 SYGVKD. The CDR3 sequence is CASQTSASYEQYF. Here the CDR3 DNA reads TGTGCCAGCCAGACTAGCGCCTCCTACGAGCAGTACTTC.

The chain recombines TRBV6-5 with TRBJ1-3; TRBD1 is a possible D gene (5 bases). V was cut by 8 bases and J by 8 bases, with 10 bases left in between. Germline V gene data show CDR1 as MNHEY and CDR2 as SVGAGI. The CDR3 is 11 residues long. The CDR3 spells CASSRGDTIYF. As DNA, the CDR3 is TGTGCCAGCTCCCGGGGGGACACCATATATTTT.

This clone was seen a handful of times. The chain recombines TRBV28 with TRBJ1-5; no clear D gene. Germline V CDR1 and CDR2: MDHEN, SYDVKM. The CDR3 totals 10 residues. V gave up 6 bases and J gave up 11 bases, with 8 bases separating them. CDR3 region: CASRRSSQHF. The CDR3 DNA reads TGTGCCAGCAGGAGGAGTTCCCAGCATTTT.